Listed below are T cell receptor beta chains from one sample, sequenced in a study of post-analysis software for immune sequencing data. One entry per CDR3 protein results from TCRdb running MiXCR on the PCR reads. This table has 350,000 to 500,000 distinct CDR3 sequences, about 40% appearing once. Sequences were obtained from blood. The origin of the receptors is a girl aged 2-10 years with multiple sclerosis. CDR3s leave out the opening cysteine and the closing phenylalanine or tryptophan.

v_gene	j_gene	CDR3aa
TRBV28	TRBJ2-7	ASSAALLWTSGRVEQY
TRBV12-3/TRBV12-4	TRBJ2-4	ASSWTGAGEQY
TRBV15	TRBJ2-5	ATSRETSGGETQY
TRBV12-3/TRBV12-4	TRBJ1-1	ASSPTGRIAEAF
TRBV20-1	TRBJ1-1	SASTGRNTEAF
TRBV12-3/TRBV12-4	TRBJ2-3	ASSFDQGRTDTQY
TRBV12-3/TRBV12-4	TRBJ2-7	ASNPFAACEQY
TRBV6-1	TRBJ2-7	ASTSPRASYEQY
TRBV10-2	TRBJ1-1	ASSDIPHTGLVNTEAF
TRBV27	TRBJ2-1	ASSPGTDTPNEQF
TRBV9	TRBJ2-1	ASSVKGNEQF